Shown below are 17 T cell receptor beta chains from a single sample sequenced in a study of blood T cell repertoires in COVID-19. Using immunoSEQ multiplex PCR, the repertoire was profiled, and TCRdb retains in-frame clones only, with some absent. The repertoire holds around 170,000 clones, with roughly 83% as singletons. Sequencing input: peripheral blood. These receptors came from a man in his late teens or twenties with active or convalescent COVID-19.

This sequence joins TRBV19 and TRBJ2-3, with a tentative D call TRBD1 (5 bases). With 2 bases removed from V and 4 bases from J, the gap between germline ends came to 10 bases. This CDR3 comprises 14 residues. Per germline, CDR1 LNHDA and CDR2 SQIVND (reference sequence). CDR3 sequence: CASSIQGFSDTQYF. CDR3 sequence (DNA): TGTGCCAGTAGTATACAGGGTTTTTCAGATACGCAGTATTTT.

This chain links TRBV18 with TRBJ2-7; 9 positions match TRBD1. The J segment lost 3 bases and the V segment lost 3 bases, leaving 6 bases of the junction unmatched. The CDR3 covers 15 residues. The germline V gene encodes CDR1 KGHSH and CDR2 LQKENI. CDR3 amino acids: CASSPAGQGDYEQYF. CDR3 DNA sequence: TGTGCCAGCTCACCGGCGGGACAGGGCGACTACGAGCAGTACTTC.

The gene calls are TRBV15 and TRBJ2-7; D is uncertain. V dropped 0 bases and J dropped 2 bases, with 11 bases sitting between them. Germline V gene sequence: CDR1 LNHNV, CDR2 YYDKDF (reference sequence). The CDR3 loop spans 15 amino acids. CDR3 coding DNA: TGTGCCACCAGCAGAGAGGCACAACCCCCCTACGAGCAGTACTTC. This translates into CATSREAQPPYEQYF.

This rearrangement joins TRBV5-4 to TRBJ2-7, with D hard to call. V was pared by 3 bases and J by 3 bases, with 4 bases between. Germline V gene data show CDR1 as SGHNT and CDR2 as YYREEE (reference sequence). The CDR3 consists of 11 residues. CDR3 sequence: CASSSDYEQYF. The CDR3 coding sequence is TGTGCCAGCAGCTCAGACTACGAGCAGTACTTC.

The J gene is TRBJ2-5, the V gene TRBV10-3; 7 nucleotides match TRBD2. CDR3 length: 15 residues. Germline loops: CDR1 ENHRY, CDR2 SYGVKD. The V gene end was trimmed by 3 bases and the J gene end by 4 bases; junction bases not matched to a gene: 8. CDR3 in amino acids: CAISDLAVEGETQYF. The CDR3 DNA is TGTGCCATCAGTGACCTAGCGGTTGAGGGAGAGACCCAGTACTTC.

The J gene is TRBJ2-5, the V gene TRBV5-4; TRBD1 matches at 9 bases. This CDR3 has 15 residues. Germline loops: CDR1 SGHNT, CDR2 YYREEE (reference sequence). J lost 2 bases, V lost 2 bases, and 4 bases had no gene match. The CDR3 nucleotides are TGTGCCAGCAGCTTCGGACAGGGGAATCAAGAGACCCAGTACTTC. Its translation is CASSFGQGNQETQYF.

CDR3 sequence (DNA): TGTGCCAGCAGCAAGCAACGAGGGAGCACAGATACGCAGTATTTT. It yields the protein CASSKQRGSTDTQYF. The rearrangement joins TRBV2 to TRBJ2-3; TRBD2 might be the D (5 bases). Germline V lookup: CDR1 SNHLY, CDR2 FYNNEI. The CDR3 is 15 residues long. With 6 bases removed from V and 0 bases from J, the gap between germline ends came to 13 bases.

The rearrangement links TRBV5-1 to TRBJ2-5; 7 bases fit TRBD1. CDR1 is SGHRS and CDR2 is YFSETQ in the germline V gene. The junction had 2 bases not matched to a gene; V was cut back by 3 bases and J by 3 bases. The CDR3 consists of 13 residues. CDR3 sequence reads: CASSSGQKETQYF. DNA for the CDR3: TGCGCCAGCAGCTCGGGACAGAAAGAGACCCAGTACTTC.

J is TRBJ2-1 and V is TRBV9; D not resolved. Trimming removed 0 bases at V and 5 bases at J, with 9 bases between. CDR1 is SGDLS and CDR2 is YYNGEE in the germline V gene. The CDR3 spans 14 residues. The CDR3 reads CASSVVQANNEQFF. The CDR3 DNA follows: TGTGCCAGCAGCGTAGTTCAGGCCAACAATGAGCAGTTCTTC.

This chain uses TRBV3-1 (or the pseudogene TRBV3-2) with TRBJ2-3; possible D gene TRBD2, 6 bases. The CDR3 is made up of 14 amino acids. The V end lost 1 base, the J end lost 5 bases, and 10 bases lay between the germline ends. From germline, CDR1 is LGHDT and CDR2 YNNKEL (reference sequence). The CDR3 DNA reads as TGTGCCAGCAGCCAAGCGGGAGCGTTAGATACGCAGTATTTT. Translated, it gives CASSQAGALDTQYF.

This chain uses TRBV19 with TRBJ1-5; no reliable D call. The CDR3 is 12 amino acids. The V end was cut by 7 bases, the J end by 0 bases, with 4 bases between. The germline V gene has CDR1 LNHDA and CDR2 SQIVND (reference sequence). The CDR3, as DNA: TGTGCCAGTACCAGTAGCAATCAGCCCCAGCATTTT. The encoded protein is CASTSSNQPQHF. The entire variable domain, with the rest obtained from reference TRBV19 and TRBJ1-5, is as follows: DGGITQSPKYLFRKEGQNVTLSCEQNLNHDAMYWYRQDPGQGLRLIYYSQIVNDFQKGDIAEGYSVSREKKESFPLTVTSAQKNPTAFYLCASTSSNQPQHFGDGTRLSIL.

For this clone: Sequence at one end of the junction differs from germline and may be a read error. The chain employs TRBV12-3 or TRBV12-4 and TRBJ2-7; 7 bases align to TRBD1. The CDR3 has 12 amino acids. The CDR3 is CASSRQGSYPAF. The CDR3 coding sequence is TGTGCCAGCAGTCGACAGGGATCATACCCCGCGTTC.

V is TRBV2 and J is TRBJ2-5; 8 bases line up with TRBD2. The ends lost 6 bases at V and 1 base at J; junction bases unmatched: 13. The germline gives CDR1 SNHLY, CDR2 FYNNEI. The length of the CDR3 is 17 residues. The CDR3 loop reads CASRRGTGGGTQETQYF. The CDR3 bases are TGTGCCAGCAGGAGGGGCACCGGCGGGGGGACCCAAGAGACCCAGTACTTC.

This sequence joins TRBV7-6 and TRBJ2-5; D may be TRBD1 (6 bases). Trimming pared 4 bases from V and 5 bases from J, leaving 17 bases between. The germline gives CDR1 SGHVS, CDR2 FNYEAQ. The CDR3 covers 15 residues. The CDR3 nucleotides are TGTGCCAGCAGCTCAACAGGGAGAAGGGATGAGACCCAGTACTTC. This gives the protein CASSSTGRRDETQYF.

This chain links TRBV9 with TRBJ2-5; 9 nucleotides line up with TRBD2. Germline V gives CDR1 SGDLS, CDR2 YYNGEE. This CDR3 has 13 residues. The V and J ends lost 6 bases and 5 bases, in that order; junction bases with no gene match: 5. The CDR3 DNA sequence: TGTGCCAGCACAGCGGGGGGTGGTGAGACCCAGTACTTC. Translating it yields CASTAGGGETQYF.

This chain joins TRBV7-2 and TRBJ2-1, with TRBD1 identical over 8 bases. The CDR3 runs 17 residues. The germline gives CDR1 SGHTA, CDR2 FQGNSA. V was pared by 2 bases and J by 1 base, with 7 bases of the junction left unmatched. CDR3 sequence: CASSLPGTGLSYNEQFF. The CDR3 DNA is TGTGCCAGCAGCTTACCTGGGACAGGCCTTTCCTACAATGAGCAGTTCTTC.

The rearrangement links TRBV19 to TRBJ1-2; 7 bases line up with TRBD1. The CDR3 spans 15 residues. V gave up 4 bases and J gave up 7 bases; unmatched junction bases: 12. Germline values: CDR1 LNHDA, CDR2 SQIVND (reference sequence). CDR3 loop: CASSTEQGSPGGYTF. CDR3 DNA sequence: TGTGCCAGTAGTACCGAACAGGGGAGTCCTGGTGGCTACACCTTC.